The present T cell receptor (beta chain) was sequenced within a study of T cells after yellow fever vaccination. About the research overall: The SMART-Seq v4 Ultra Low Input method served to prepare the low-cell-number fractions.

The CDR3 spans 16 residues. Looked up from germline, CDR1 is LGHNA and CDR2 is YSLEER. Trimming pared 0 bases from V and 4 bases from J, leaving 13 bases between. General study findings and limits: Reappearing after the booster were most of the clones from primary vaccination (96% CD4, approximately 89% CD8). On re-exposure, the response was weaker but peaked faster, at day 5 versus 15.

This clonotype showed up just a few times. Its antigen remains unknown. TCRdb re-called the 5' RACE reads with MiXCR, one entry per CDR3 protein. The sample carries hundreds of thousands of distinct CDR3 sequences, about 15% recorded once. This clonotype originated in a man aged 18 to 30 who received the YFV17D yellow fever vaccine. The J gene is TRBJ1-3, the V gene TRBV4-3, with D unclear. The sample here was PBMCs, taken about 5 days after the first yellow fever vaccination. The CDR3 DNA is TGCGCCAGCAGCCAAGATTGGGCAGGTTCGGGAAACACCATATATTTT. This codes for CASSQDWAGSGNTIYF.